This TCR beta chain is from a study of metastatic and nonmetastatic thyroid tumors. TCRdb re-called the PCR reads via MiXCR. The sample lists around 16,000 clones, more than 20% occurring once. Study-wide findings and caveats: The reported finding was significantly higher TCR beta diversity in malignant thyroid tumors relative to benign nodules, in blood and tumor.

In its sample, this clone ranks as medium-sized (0.01 to 0.1%). What it binds is unknown. The V gene lost 0 bases and the J gene lost 4 bases, with 13 bases spanning the gap. The length of the CDR3 is 16 residues. Germline CDR1 is MGHRA and CDR2 is YSYEKL. Each patient came to thyroid surgery without any prior treatment (of any kind). This clonotype was obtained from a male donor with papillary thyroid cancer or a benign thyroid nodule (not recorded which). Some clones in this sample may be carry-over from other donors' samples. Sequenced: tumor tissue. V gene TRBV4-1 combines with J gene TRBJ2-1; possibly TRBD1 or TRBD2 for D (5 bases each). This chain's CDR3 is CASSQEGLRGYNEQFF. CDR3 nucleotide sequence: TGCGCCAGCAGCCAAGAAGGTTTGAGGGGATACAATGAGCAGTTCTTC.